These 25 T cell receptor beta chains were sequenced from one sample in a study of T cell responses to AZD1222 COVID-19 vaccine. Produced via immunoSEQ multiplex PCR; TCRdb's table is partial and in-frame only. The data contain some 150,000 clones, about nine tenths of them singletons. Source: peripheral blood, taken 28 days after the second dose of the MenACWY control vaccine. The source is an adult who received the MenACWY meningococcal vaccine as a control.

This clone appeared once. The chain has TRBV20-1 and TRBJ2-5, with TRBD2 matching over 16 bases. Germline-derived CDR1 and CDR2 are DFQATT and SNEGSKA (reference sequence). The CDR3 sequence is 16 residues long. With 3 bases clipped from V and 5 bases from J, the junction kept 6 bases outside the gene matches. CDR3 nucleotides: TGCAGTGCTAGTACGGGACTAGCGGGAGGGTGGGAGACCCAGTACTTC. Encoded protein: CSASTGLAGGWETQYF.

The chain combines TRBV27 with TRBJ2-7; 11 positions agree with TRBD2. Germline-derived CDR1 and CDR2 are MNHEY and SMNVEV (reference sequence). V lost 9 bases to trimming and J lost 3 bases; unmatched junction nucleotides: 4. The CDR3 covers 13 residues. As DNA, the CDR3 is TGTGCCAGTCGACTAGCGGGAAACTACGAGCAGTACTTC. This codes for CASRLAGNYEQYF.

About this clone itself: The same CDR3 arises from other DNA sequences in this sample as well. The J gene is TRBJ1-1, the V gene TRBV24-1, with D possibly matching TRBD1 (5 bases). CDR3 length equals 12 residues. Germline CDR1 reads KGHDR; CDR2 reads SFDVKD. Trimming left V 1 base short and J 7 bases short, with 6 bases between. The CDR3 here is CATSDFRGEAFF. The CDR3 nucleotides read TGTGCCACCAGTGATTTTAGGGGTGAAGCTTTCTTT.

This clone was counted once. The V and J genes are TRBV28 and TRBJ2-1, with TRBD2 matching 8 bases. Germline trimming cut 3 bases from V and 4 bases from J; bases unmatched to any gene: 5. The germline V gene has CDR1 MDHEN and CDR2 SYDVKM. This CDR3 has 15 amino acids. DNA of the CDR3: TGTGCCAGCAGTTTCGGGACTAGTGCTTACAATGAGCAGTTCTTC. Amino acid sequence: CASSFGTSAYNEQFF.

In its sample, this clone was seen once. V is TRBV28 and J is TRBJ2-1, with 7 positions matching TRBD2. Germline CDR1 is MDHEN and CDR2 is SYDVKM. This CDR3 has 15 amino acids. V was pared by 4 bases and J by 2 bases, with 5 bases of the junction left unmatched. The CDR3 is CASSSGGGTYNEQFF. For the CDR3, the DNA is TGTGCCAGCAGTTCGGGGGGAGGGACCTACAATGAGCAGTTCTTC.

J is TRBJ1-6 and V is TRBV7-2; weak D call: TRBD1 (5 bases). Per germline, CDR1 SGHTA and CDR2 FQGNSA. CDR3 length equals 14 residues. Trimming took off 5 bases at V and 15 bases at J, with 20 bases between the two ends. CDR3 in DNA: TGTGCCAGCAGCGTCTTATCCGGGACCTCGGACCTCCACTTT. Translated, it gives CASSVLSGTSDLHF.

The V gene is TRBV28, the J gene TRBJ1-3, with 9 positions matching TRBD1. The CDR3 length is 16 residues. From germline, CDR1 is MDHEN and CDR2 SYDVKM. The V segment lost 5 bases and the J segment 2 bases; nucleotides outside the gene matches: 7. CDR3 protein: CASSNRQGEAGNTIYF. The CDR3 region has the DNA TGTGCCAGCAGTAACAGACAGGGGGAGGCTGGAAACACCATATATTTT.

The chain has TRBV27 and TRBJ2-7; D is undetermined. Looked up from germline, CDR1 is MNHEY and CDR2 is SMNVEV (reference sequence). Trimming shortened V by 0 bases and J by 3 bases, and 3 bases separated the two germline ends. This CDR3 has 12 amino acids. This chain's CDR3 is CASSLSGYEQYF. The DNA for the CDR3 is TGTGCCAGCAGTTTATCAGGCTACGAGCAGTACTTC.

The V call is TRBV24-1, the J call TRBJ2-2; D may be TRBD1 or TRBD2 (6 bases each). Deletions cut 11 bases from V and 7 bases from J, with 13 bases between. In germline, CDR1 is KGHDR, CDR2 SFDVKD. The length of the CDR3 is 12 residues. The DNA for the CDR3 is TGTGCCATCGCCCGGGGGCACGGGGAGCTGTTTTTT. This gives the protein CAIARGHGELFF.

This chain connects TRBV7-9 to TRBJ1-6, with unresolved D. The CDR3 spans 14 residues. Germline V gives CDR1 SEHNR, CDR2 FQNEAQ (reference sequence). V lost 4 bases to trimming and J lost 0 bases, with 4 bases between them. The CDR3 sequence: CASSSSSYNSPLHF. CDR3 in DNA: TGTGCCAGCAGCTCGAGCTCCTATAATTCACCCCTCCACTTT.

The gene calls are TRBV7-2 and TRBJ2-7; weak D call: TRBD1 (6 bases). Trimming took 6 bases from V and 2 from J, leaving 14 bases between them. Germline-derived CDR1 and CDR2 are SGHTA and FQGNSA. The length of the CDR3 is 14 residues. DNA of the CDR3: TGTGCCAGCAGGGGCACAGGGCTCCCCTACGAGCAGTACTTC. Its translation: CASRGTGLPYEQYF.

The chain combines TRBV7-2 with TRBJ1-5; D is uncertain. The CDR3 covers 14 residues. The germline V gene has CDR1 SGHTA and CDR2 FQGNSA. Trimming left V 5 bases short and J 4 bases short, with 12 bases between. CDR3 amino acids: CASSLEPSNQPQHF. The CDR3 DNA follows: TGTGCCAGCAGCCTTGAGCCATCTAATCAGCCCCAGCATTTT.

CDR3 sequence: CASSPGQGRNYGYTF. The CDR3, as DNA: TGTGCCAGCAGCCCGGGACAGGGGAGGAACTATGGCTACACCTTC. V and J are TRBV7-8 and TRBJ1-2, with 10 nucleotides matching TRBD1. The CDR3 has 15 residues. The V gene end was trimmed by 5 bases and the J gene end by 2 bases; junction bases not matched to a gene: 5. Germline CDR1 SGHVS, CDR2 FQNEAQ. The variable domain in full, completed from reference TRBV7-8 and TRBJ1-2, reads GAGVSQSPRYKVAKRGQDVALRCDPISGHVSLFWYQQALGQGPEFLTYFQNEAQLDKSGLPSDRFFAERPEGSVSTLKIQRTQQEDSAVYLCASSPGQGRNYGYTFGSGTRLTVV.

A word on this clone: The same CDR3 arises from other DNA sequences in this sample as well. The V and J genes are TRBV18 and TRBJ1-1; D possibly corresponds to TRBD1 (5 bases). Germline-derived CDR1 and CDR2 are KGHSH and LQKENI. V lost 3 bases and J lost 3, with 8 bases in between. The CDR3 consists of 13 residues. The CDR3 spells CASSPRGDTEAFF. In DNA form, the CDR3 reads TGTGCCAGCTCACCGCGAGGGGACACTGAAGCTTTCTTT.

The rearrangement uses TRBV11-2 and TRBJ2-2; D ambiguous. CDR3 length: 14 residues. Trimming removed 5 bases from V and 0 bases from J, with 7 bases in between. Germline loops: CDR1 SGHAT, CDR2 FQNNGV. CDR3 loop: CASSPVSNTGELFF. For the CDR3, the DNA is TGTGCCAGCAGCCCGGTTTCGAACACCGGGGAGCTGTTTTTT.

V gene TRBV5-4 combines with J gene TRBJ1-2; D might be TRBD1 (6 bases). V was pared by 4 bases and J by 0 bases, with 16 bases between. The germline V gene has CDR1 SGHNT and CDR2 YYREEE (reference sequence). The length of the CDR3 is 16 residues. CDR3 residues: CASSPEQGRANYGYTF. The DNA of the CDR3 is TGTGCCAGCAGCCCAGAACAGGGCCGAGCTAACTATGGCTACACCTTC.

This clone has more than one count but fewer than ten. The chain employs TRBV5-4 and TRBJ2-7; 9 bases agree with TRBD2. The germline V gene has CDR1 SGHNT and CDR2 YYREEE (reference sequence). The CDR3 length is 14 residues. V lost 2 bases to trimming and J lost 5 bases; unmatched junction nucleotides: 5. CDR3 sequence reads: CASSFSGRIDEQYF. The CDR3 DNA follows: TGTGCCAGCAGCTTTAGCGGGAGAATAGACGAGCAGTACTTC.

This sequence joins TRBV30 and TRBJ1-6, with a tentative D call TRBD1 (6 bases). V lost 1 base and J lost 5, with 9 bases in between. This CDR3 spans 14 amino acids. Germline V CDR1 and CDR2: GTSNPN, SVGIG (reference sequence). The DNA of the CDR3 is TGTGCCTGGAGTGGTGGACAGAATAATTCACCCCTCCACTTT. Translating it yields CAWSGGQNNSPLHF.

This rearrangement joins TRBV7-9 to TRBJ2-1; TRBD2 might be the D (5 bases). V gave up 1 base and J gave up 2 bases, with 12 bases separating them. The length of the CDR3 is 16 residues. From germline, CDR1 is SEHNR and CDR2 FQNEAQ (reference sequence). CDR3 nucleotide sequence: TGTGCCAGCAGCTTAGGAGGTGGGAGAACCTACAATGAGCAGTTCTTC. Protein: CASSLGGGRTYNEQFF.

The rearrangement uses TRBV28 and TRBJ1-6; weak D call: TRBD1 (6 bases). With 7 bases removed from V and 8 bases from J, the gap between germline ends came to 15 bases. From germline, CDR1 is MDHEN and CDR2 SYDVKM. The CDR3 consists of 14 residues. In DNA form, the CDR3 reads TGTGCCAGCATCGTACAGGGCTGGGATTCACCCCTCCACTTT. This sequence encodes CASIVQGWDSPLHF.

V is TRBV6-2 or TRBV6-3 and J is TRBJ1-2; 7 bases line up with TRBD1. The CDR3 has 15 amino acids. Per the germline V gene, CDR1 is MNHEY and CDR2 is SVGEGT. V dropped 0 bases and J dropped 2; count of bases not matched to a gene: 3. CDR3 amino acids: CASSYSGQRNYGYTF. The CDR3 DNA reads TGTGCCAGCAGTTACTCGGGACAGCGAAACTATGGCTACACCTTC.

The gene calls are TRBV5-6 and TRBJ2-7; D may be TRBD2 (5 bases). V lost 1 base and J 3 bases, leaving 11 bases between the germline ends. Germline V CDR1 and CDR2: SGHDT, YYEEEE. The CDR3 has 14 amino acids. The CDR3 loop is CASSLYGRGYEQYF. CDR3 sequence (DNA): TGTGCCAGCAGCTTGTACGGTCGGGGCTACGAGCAGTACTTC.

This chain joins TRBV6-5 and TRBJ2-5; tentative D call: TRBD2 (6 bases). Germline values: CDR1 MNHEY, CDR2 SVGAGI. This CDR3 region has 15 residues. Trimming left V 2 bases short and J 5 bases short, with 15 bases between. The CDR3 nucleotides read TGTGCCAGCAGTTACCCTTATGCCGGGAGTGAGACCCAGTACTTC. Residues: CASSYPYAGSETQYF.

This chain joins TRBV7-8 and TRBJ2-1; 11 nucleotides align to TRBD2. Per germline, CDR1 SGHVS and CDR2 FQNEAQ. This CDR3 is built from 16 residues. The V gene end was trimmed by 4 bases and the J gene end by 6 bases; junction bases not matched to a gene: 8. CDR3: CASSSLAGEGSNEQFF. The CDR3 nucleotides read TGTGCCAGCAGCTCACTAGCGGGAGAAGGATCCAATGAGCAGTTCTTC.

The chain combines TRBV5-4 with TRBJ1-6; 7 positions agree with TRBD1. Germline CDR1 SGHNT, CDR2 YYREEE (reference sequence). V lost 5 bases to trimming and J lost 6 bases; unmatched junction nucleotides: 8. The CDR3 has 15 amino acids. In DNA, the CDR3 is TGTGCCAGCAGTTTTGACAGGGAGGGTAATTCACCCCTCCACTTT. Translating it yields CASSFDREGNSPLHF.